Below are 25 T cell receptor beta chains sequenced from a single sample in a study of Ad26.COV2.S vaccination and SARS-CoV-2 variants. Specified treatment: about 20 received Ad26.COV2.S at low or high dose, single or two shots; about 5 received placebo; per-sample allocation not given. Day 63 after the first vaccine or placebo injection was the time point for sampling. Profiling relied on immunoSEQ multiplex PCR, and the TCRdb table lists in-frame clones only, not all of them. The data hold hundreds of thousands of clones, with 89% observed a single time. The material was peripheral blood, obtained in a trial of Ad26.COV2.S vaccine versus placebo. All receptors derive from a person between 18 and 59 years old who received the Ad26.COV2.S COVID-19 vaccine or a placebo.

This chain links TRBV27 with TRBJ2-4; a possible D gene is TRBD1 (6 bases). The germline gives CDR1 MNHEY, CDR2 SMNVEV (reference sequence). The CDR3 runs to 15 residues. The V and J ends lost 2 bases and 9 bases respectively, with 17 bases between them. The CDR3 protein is CASSLEGHPLTIQYF. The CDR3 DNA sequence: TGTGCCAGCAGTTTAGAGGGACATCCATTAACCATTCAGTACTTC.

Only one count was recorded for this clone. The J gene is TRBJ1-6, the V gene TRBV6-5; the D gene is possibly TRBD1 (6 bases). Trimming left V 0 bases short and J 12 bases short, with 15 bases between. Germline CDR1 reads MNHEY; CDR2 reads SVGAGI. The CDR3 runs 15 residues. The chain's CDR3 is CASSYSPGVLGPLHF. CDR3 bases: TGTGCCAGCAGTTACTCGCCAGGGGTTTTGGGACCCCTCCACTTT.

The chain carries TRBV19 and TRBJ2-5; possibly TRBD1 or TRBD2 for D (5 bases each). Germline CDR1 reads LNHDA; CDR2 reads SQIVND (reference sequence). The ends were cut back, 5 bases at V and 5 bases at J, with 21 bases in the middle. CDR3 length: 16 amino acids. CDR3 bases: TGTGCCAGTAGTCGTCAGGGAACGGGGTTGGGGGAGACCCAGTACTTC. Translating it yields CASSRQGTGLGETQYF. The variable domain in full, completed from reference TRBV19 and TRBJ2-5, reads DGGITQSPKYLFRKEGQNVTLSCEQNLNHDAMYWYRQDPGQGLRLIYYSQIVNDFQKGDIAEGYSVSREKKESFPLTVTSAQKNPTAFYLCASSRQGTGLGETQYFGPGTRLLVL.

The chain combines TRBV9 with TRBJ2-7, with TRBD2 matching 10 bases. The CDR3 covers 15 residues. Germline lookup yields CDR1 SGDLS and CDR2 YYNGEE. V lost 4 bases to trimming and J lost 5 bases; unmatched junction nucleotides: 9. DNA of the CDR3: TGTGCCAGCAGCCTGAGAGGGCTAGCGGGAGACGAGCAGTACGTC. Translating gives CASSLRGLAGDEQYV.

As DNA, the CDR3 is TGTGCCAGCAGTGTTAACAGGGAGGACAATCAGCCCCAGCATTTT. Protein product: CASSVNREDNQPQHF. The rearrangement uses TRBV2 and TRBJ1-5; D may be TRBD1 (6 bases). The CDR3 length is 15 residues. The germline CDR1 and CDR2 sequences are SNHLY and FYNNEI. V was cut by 4 bases and J by 3 bases, with 13 bases left in between.

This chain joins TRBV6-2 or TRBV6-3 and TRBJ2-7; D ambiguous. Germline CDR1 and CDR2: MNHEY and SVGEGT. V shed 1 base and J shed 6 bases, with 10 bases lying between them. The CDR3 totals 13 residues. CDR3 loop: CASSYWSVSEQYF. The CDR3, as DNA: TGTGCCAGCAGTTACTGGTCCGTATCCGAGCAGTACTTC.

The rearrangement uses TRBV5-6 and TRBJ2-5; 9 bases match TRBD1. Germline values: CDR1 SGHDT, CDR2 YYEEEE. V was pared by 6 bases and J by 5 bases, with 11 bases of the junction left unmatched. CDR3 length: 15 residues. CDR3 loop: CASNPQGAPRETQYF. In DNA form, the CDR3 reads TGTGCCAGCAACCCACAGGGGGCGCCCCGGGAGACCCAGTACTTC. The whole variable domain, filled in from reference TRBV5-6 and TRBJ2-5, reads DAGVTQSPTHLIKTRGQQVTLRCSPKSGHDTVSWYQQALGQGPQFIFQYYEEEERQRGNFPDRFSGHQFPNYSSELNVNALLLGDSALYLCASNPQGAPRETQYFGPGTRLLVL.

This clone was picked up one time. DNA of the CDR3: TGCGCCAGCAGTGTTTTGGGCACTGAAGCTTTCTTT. Residues: CASSVLGTEAFF. The chain is built from TRBV10-2 and TRBJ1-1, with D unclear. Germline CDR1 reads WSHSY; CDR2 reads SAAADI. CDR3 length equals 12 residues. V lost 4 bases to trimming and J lost 4 bases, with 7 bases between them.

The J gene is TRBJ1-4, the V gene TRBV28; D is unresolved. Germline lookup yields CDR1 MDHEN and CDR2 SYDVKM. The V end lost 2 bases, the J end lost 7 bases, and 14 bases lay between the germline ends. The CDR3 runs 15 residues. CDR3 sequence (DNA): TGTGCCAGCAGTTTAAGGGCGAGATCGGCTGAAAAACTGTTTTTT. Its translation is CASSLRARSAEKLFF.

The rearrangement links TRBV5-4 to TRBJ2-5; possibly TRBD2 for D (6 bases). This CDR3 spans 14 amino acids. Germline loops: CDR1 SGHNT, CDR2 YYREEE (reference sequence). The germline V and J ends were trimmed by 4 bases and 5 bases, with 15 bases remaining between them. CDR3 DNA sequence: TGTGCCAGCAGCCGGGCGGGGTCAAGGGAGACCCAGTACTTC. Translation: CASSRAGSRETQYF.

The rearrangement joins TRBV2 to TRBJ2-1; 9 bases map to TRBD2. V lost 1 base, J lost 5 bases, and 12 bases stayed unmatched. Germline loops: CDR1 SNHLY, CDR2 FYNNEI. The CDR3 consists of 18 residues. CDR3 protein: CASSEGFGIAGVHNEQFF. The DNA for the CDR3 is TGTGCCAGCAGTGAAGGCTTTGGGATAGCGGGAGTTCACAATGAGCAGTTCTTC.

The CDR3 coding sequence is TGTGCCAGCACCTTGGCCCCGGGCTACGAGCAGTACTTC. It translates to CASTLAPGYEQYF. The chain joins TRBV2 to TRBJ2-7, with D unresolved. V dropped 7 bases and J dropped 3 bases, with 13 bases sitting between them. Germline loops: CDR1 SNHLY, CDR2 FYNNEI. There are 13 residues in the CDR3.

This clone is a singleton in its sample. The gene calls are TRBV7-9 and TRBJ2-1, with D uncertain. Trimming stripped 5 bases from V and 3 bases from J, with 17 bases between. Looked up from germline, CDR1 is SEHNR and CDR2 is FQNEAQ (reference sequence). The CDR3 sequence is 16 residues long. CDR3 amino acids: CASSLPPIGNYNEQFF. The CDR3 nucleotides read TGTGCCAGCAGCCTCCCACCCATTGGAAACTACAATGAGCAGTTCTTC.

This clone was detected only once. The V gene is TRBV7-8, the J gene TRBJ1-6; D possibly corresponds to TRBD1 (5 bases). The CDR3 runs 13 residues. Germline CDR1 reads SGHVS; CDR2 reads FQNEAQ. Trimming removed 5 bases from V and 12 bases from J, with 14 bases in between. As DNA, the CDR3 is TGTGCCAGCAGCCCCACGACAGTTCTACCCCTCCACTTT. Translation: CASSPTTVLPLHF.

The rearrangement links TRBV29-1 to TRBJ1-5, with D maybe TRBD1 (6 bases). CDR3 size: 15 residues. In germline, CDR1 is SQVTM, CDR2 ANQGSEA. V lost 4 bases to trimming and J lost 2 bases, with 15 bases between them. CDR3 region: CSVAGGELGNQPQHF. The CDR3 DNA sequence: TGCAGCGTTGCCGGGGGCGAGCTTGGCAATCAGCCCCAGCATTTT.

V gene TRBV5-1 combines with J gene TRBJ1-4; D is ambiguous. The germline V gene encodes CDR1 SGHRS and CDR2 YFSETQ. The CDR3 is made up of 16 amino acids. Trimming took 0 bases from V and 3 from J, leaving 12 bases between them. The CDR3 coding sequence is TGCGCCAGCAGCTTGGGCGTCCAGATATCTAATGAAAAACTGTTTTTT. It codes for CASSLGVQISNEKLFF.

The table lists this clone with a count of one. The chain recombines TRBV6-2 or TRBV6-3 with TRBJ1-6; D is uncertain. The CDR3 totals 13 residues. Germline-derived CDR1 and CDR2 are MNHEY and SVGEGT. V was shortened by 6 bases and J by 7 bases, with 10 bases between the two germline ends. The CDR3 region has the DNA TGTGCCAGCAGCCCTTACACCAATTCACCCCTCCACTTT. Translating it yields CASSPYTNSPLHF.

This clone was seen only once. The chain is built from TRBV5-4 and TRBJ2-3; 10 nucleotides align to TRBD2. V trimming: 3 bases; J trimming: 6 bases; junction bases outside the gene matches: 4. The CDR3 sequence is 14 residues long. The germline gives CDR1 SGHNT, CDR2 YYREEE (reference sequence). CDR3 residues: CASSSSGSRDTQYF. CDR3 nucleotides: TGTGCCAGCAGCTCTAGCGGGAGTAGGGATACGCAGTATTTT.

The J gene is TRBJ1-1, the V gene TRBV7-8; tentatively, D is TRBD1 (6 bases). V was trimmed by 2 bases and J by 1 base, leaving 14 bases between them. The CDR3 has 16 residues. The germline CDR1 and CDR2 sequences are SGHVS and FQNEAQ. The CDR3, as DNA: TGTGCCAGCAGCTTACGGGGGCGCGGAGAGAACACTGAAGCTTTCTTT. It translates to CASSLRGRGENTEAFF.

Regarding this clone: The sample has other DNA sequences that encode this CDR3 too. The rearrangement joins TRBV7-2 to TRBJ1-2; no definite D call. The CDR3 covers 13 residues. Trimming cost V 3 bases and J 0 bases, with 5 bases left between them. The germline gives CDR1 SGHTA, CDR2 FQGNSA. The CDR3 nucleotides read TGTGCCAGCAGCTTGCGCACTAACTATGGCTACACCTTC. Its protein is CASSLRTNYGYTF.

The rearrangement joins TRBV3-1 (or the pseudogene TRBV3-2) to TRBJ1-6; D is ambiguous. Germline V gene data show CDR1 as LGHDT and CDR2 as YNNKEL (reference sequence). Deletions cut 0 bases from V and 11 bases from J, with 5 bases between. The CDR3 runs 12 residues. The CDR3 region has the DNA TGTGCCAGCAGCCAAGAGTTTCCACCCCTCCACTTT. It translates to CASSQEFPPLHF.

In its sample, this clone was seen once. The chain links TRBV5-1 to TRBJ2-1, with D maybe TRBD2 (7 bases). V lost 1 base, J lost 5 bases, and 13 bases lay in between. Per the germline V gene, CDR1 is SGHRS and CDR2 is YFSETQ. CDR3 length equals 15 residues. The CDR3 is CASSLWGGKDNEQFF. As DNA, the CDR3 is TGCGCCAGCAGCTTGTGGGGGGGCAAGGACAATGAGCAGTTCTTC.

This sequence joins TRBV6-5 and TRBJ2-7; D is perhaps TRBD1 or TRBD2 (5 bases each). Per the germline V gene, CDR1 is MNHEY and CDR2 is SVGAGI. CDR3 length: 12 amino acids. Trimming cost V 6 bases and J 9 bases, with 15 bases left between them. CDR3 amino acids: CASRSGHPRQYV. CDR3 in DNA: TGTGCCAGCAGAAGCGGACATCCTCGGCAGTACGTC.

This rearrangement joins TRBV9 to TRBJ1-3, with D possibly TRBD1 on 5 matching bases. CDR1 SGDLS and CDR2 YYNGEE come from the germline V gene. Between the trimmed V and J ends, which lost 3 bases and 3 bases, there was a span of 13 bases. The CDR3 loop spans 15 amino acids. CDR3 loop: CASSADWGGGNTIYF. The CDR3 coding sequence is TGTGCCAGCAGCGCAGATTGGGGGGGTGGAAACACCATATATTTT.

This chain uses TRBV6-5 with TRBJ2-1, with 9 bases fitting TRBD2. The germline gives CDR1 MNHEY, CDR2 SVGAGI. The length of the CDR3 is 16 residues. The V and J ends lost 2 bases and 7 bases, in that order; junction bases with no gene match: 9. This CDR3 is CASSYRSSGRGNEQFF. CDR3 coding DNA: TGTGCCAGCAGTTACCGTAGTAGCGGGAGAGGGAATGAGCAGTTCTTC.